The subject of this entry is one TCR beta chain. Germline values: CDR1 SGHTA, CDR2 FQGNSA. The V segment lost 0 bases and the J segment 0 bases; nucleotides outside the gene matches: 2. The CDR3 sequence is 16 residues long. This specimen belongs to a study of blood T cell repertoires in COVID-19. The method was immunoSEQ multiplex PCR; TCRdb's version includes in-frame clones alone and lacks a portion of them. This table holds 150,000 to 200,000 clones, roughly 93% found once. The source is a man aged 18 to 30 with acute or convalescent COVID-19. The specimen sequenced was peripheral blood. The gene calls are TRBV7-2 and TRBJ2-1, with 7 bases matching TRBD1. CDR3 sequence reads: CASSLAKGASYNEQFF. CDR3 DNA sequence: TGTGCCAGCAGCTTAGCAAAGGGGGCCTCCTACAATGAGCAGTTCTTC.